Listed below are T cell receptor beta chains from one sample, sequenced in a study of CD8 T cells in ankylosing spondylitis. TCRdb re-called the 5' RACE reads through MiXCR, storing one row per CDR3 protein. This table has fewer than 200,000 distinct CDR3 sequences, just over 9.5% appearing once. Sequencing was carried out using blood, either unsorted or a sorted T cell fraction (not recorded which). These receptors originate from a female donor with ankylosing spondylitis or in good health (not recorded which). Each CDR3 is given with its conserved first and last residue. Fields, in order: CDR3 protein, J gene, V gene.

CSAGQGTNYGYTF TRBJ1-2 TRBV29-1
CASSPTGFASTDTQYF TRBJ2-3 TRBV28
CASRTDRGDNSPLHF TRBJ1-6 TRBV6-1
CASSLIGSYEQYF TRBJ2-7 TRBV7-2
CATSDAIAGAQETQYF TRBJ2-5 TRBV24-1
CASSYPDRGRNSYEQYF TRBJ2-7 TRBV11-2
CASSQLGYFNYGYTF TRBJ1-2 TRBV4-3
CASSLARRIETQYF TRBJ2-5 TRBV5-6
CASSHTPRTGREGYTF TRBJ1-2 TRBV13
CASSLSGGGTEAFF TRBJ1-1 TRBV28
CATSRERTGPYEKLFF TRBJ1-4 TRBV15
CSGGAPNTGELFF TRBJ2-2 TRBV29-1
CASSLALAGGEAKNIQYF TRBJ2-4 TRBV12-3/TRBV12-4
CASSLVDSGSIGKTQYF TRBJ2-3 TRBV7-9
CASSITGRPYEQYF TRBJ2-7 TRBV21-1
CASSPPAGLSYEQYF TRBJ2-7 TRBV28
CSARDRRSSYEQYF TRBJ2-7 TRBV20-1
CASSSWTSSRTDTQYF TRBJ2-3 TRBV7-9
CASSGARGDTQYF TRBJ2-3 TRBV6-1
CASSPPGRAENTEAFF TRBJ1-1 TRBV7-9
CASSQDRRSRGPYNEQFF TRBJ2-1 TRBV4-2
CASSFLGNEQFF TRBJ2-1 TRBV28
CASSPRSGRAHNEQFF TRBJ2-1 TRBV9
CASSPRQVPNTEAFF TRBJ1-1 TRBV7-9
CASSFGSGSSQFF TRBJ2-1 TRBV5-4
CAISESSGGYNEQFF TRBJ2-1 TRBV10-3
CASSVAFQGAPYNEQFF TRBJ2-1 TRBV9
CASSPSELGLAGGPQFF TRBJ2-1 TRBV6-1
CSARDRREANYGYTF TRBJ1-2 TRBV29-1
CASSSPLENIQYF TRBJ2-4 TRBV11-2
CASSLDRAGAADTQYF TRBJ2-3 TRBV11-2
CASSQPGSYEQYF TRBJ2-7 TRBV4-2
CASSSISDGTYEQYF TRBJ2-7 TRBV11-2
CATSDLGGGSYNEQFF TRBJ2-1 TRBV24-1
CASSVDPGGLYEQYF TRBJ2-7 TRBV19
CAWIEVAEAFF TRBJ1-1 TRBV30
CASSHRGGGNVLTF TRBJ2-6 TRBV12-3/TRBV12-4
CASSYTPARPTYEQYF TRBJ2-7 TRBV6-2/TRBV6-3
CASSSGLNRGEQYF TRBJ2-7 TRBV7-7
CASSQDLRGLAGGNEQYF TRBJ2-7 TRBV4-3
CSVTMGLAGVSSYEQYF TRBJ2-7 TRBV29-1
CASSALAGETYNEQFF TRBJ2-1 TRBV9
CASSQDTGLAGLNEQFF TRBJ2-1 TRBV4-1
CASSYRENQPQHF TRBJ1-5 TRBV6-2/TRBV6-3
CASTILQTASNQPQHF TRBJ1-5 TRBV6-1
CASSLSSRGSRGYTF TRBJ1-2 TRBV27
CASSLTENGYTF TRBJ1-2 TRBV11-2
CASSPTQGPMETQYF TRBJ2-5 TRBV7-6